This entry lists 29 T cell receptor beta chains sequenced from one sample in a study of T cells after yellow fever vaccination. TCRdb called the 5' RACE reads again in MiXCR, with one record for every CDR3 protein. The table lists a few hundred thousand distinct CDR3 sequences, 6.9% of them singletons, with about 0.85% in the top ten. Specimen: CD4+ T cells sorted from PBMCs, collected 15 days after the yellow fever booster vaccination. The receptors were gathered from a young man who received the YFV17D yellow fever vaccine.

CDR3 DNA sequence: TGCAGTGTTAGTAAAGGGACCGGGGGGCAGACCCAGTACTTC. It translates to CSVSKGTGGQTQYF. The V gene is TRBV20-1, the J gene TRBJ2-5, with a possible D match to TRBD2 (7 bases). The CDR3 covers 14 residues. The V and J ends lost 7 bases and 6 bases respectively, with 21 bases between them. Germline V gene lookup returns CDR1 DFQATT and CDR2 SNEGSKA (reference sequence).

This clonotype was counted only a few times. The chain carries TRBV4-2 and TRBJ1-2; D is perhaps TRBD1 (6 bases). The CDR3 sequence is 17 residues long. V lost 3 bases and J lost 3, with 20 bases in between. In germline, CDR1 is LGHNA, CDR2 YNFKEQ. The CDR3 reads CASSQRVSGDVDYGYTF. CDR3 DNA: TGTGCCAGCAGCCAGAGGGTATCAGGGGATGTTGACTATGGCTACACCTTC.

The sample holds many counts of this clonotype. The chain is built from TRBV18 and TRBJ2-3; possibly TRBD1 for D (5 bases). CDR1 KGHSH and CDR2 LQKENI come from the germline V gene. V lost 2 bases to trimming and J lost 4 bases, with 7 bases between them. The CDR3 has 13 amino acids. The CDR3 region is CASSPWGADTQYF. The CDR3 region has the DNA TGTGCCAGCTCACCATGGGGCGCAGATACGCAGTATTTT.

The sample holds many counts of this clonotype. The rearrangement uses TRBV20-1 and TRBJ2-1; 7 bases align to TRBD2. Germline CDR1 is DFQATT and CDR2 is SNEGSKA (reference sequence). Unmatched junction bases numbered 5, after V lost 3 bases and J lost 9 bases. CDR3 length: 12 residues. For the CDR3, the DNA is TGCAGTGCTAGTCCCACTAGCGTTGAGCAGTTCTTC. Translation: CSASPTSVEQFF.

This clonotype showed up just a few times. The chain joins TRBV5-1 to TRBJ2-7; D might be TRBD2 (5 bases). V was pared by 0 bases and J by 3 bases, with 13 bases between. From germline, CDR1 is SGHRS and CDR2 YFSETQ. This CDR3 region has 15 residues. DNA for the CDR3: TGCGCCAGCAGCTTGGAGAGTGCGGGTTTCTACGAGCAGTACTTC. This translates into CASSLESAGFYEQYF.

This clonotype was counted a few times. At one end the junction does not follow the germline gene, possibly because of a read error. The V gene is TRBV12-3 or TRBV12-4, the J gene TRBJ2-2; no definite D call. The CDR3 totals 14 residues. The CDR3 here is CASSSTPKTGELFF. As DNA, the CDR3 is TGTGCCAGCAGCTCCACACCGAAGACCGGGGAGCTGTTTTTT.

This clonotype has ten or more counts. The CDR3 loop reads CASRPGQSYEQYF. In DNA, the CDR3 is TGTGCCAGCAGACCCGGACAGAGCTACGAGCAGTACTTC. The chain is built from TRBV28 and TRBJ2-7, with a possible D match to TRBD1 (6 bases). V was pared by 6 bases and J by 3 bases, with 12 bases between. The CDR3 is 13 amino acids. Germline CDR1 reads MDHEN; CDR2 reads SYDVKM.

In this sample, this clonotype turned up a few times. This chain joins TRBV12-3 or TRBV12-4 and TRBJ1-2; D unclear. V dropped 1 base and J dropped 6 bases, with 12 bases sitting between them. This CDR3 comprises 14 residues. CDR3 in DNA: TGTGCCAGCAGTTTAGGGTCGGTAGTAGATGGCTACACCTTC. This gives the protein CASSLGSVVDGYTF.

The chain has TRBV20-1 and TRBJ2-7; 8 bases map to TRBD1. Germline CDR1 and CDR2: DFQATT and SNEGSKA (reference sequence). The CDR3 is made up of 14 amino acids. The V and J ends lost 6 bases and 5 bases, in that order; junction bases with no gene match: 12. The CDR3: CSAGQGASRDEQYF. The CDR3 DNA reads TGCAGTGCGGGGCAGGGGGCTTCGAGGGACGAGCAGTACTTC.

This clonotype appeared many times. This rearrangement joins TRBV29-1 to TRBJ2-7; D might be TRBD2 (6 bases). Looked up from germline, CDR1 is SQVTM and CDR2 is ANQGSEA. CDR3 length: 14 amino acids. V was clipped by 5 bases and J by 2 bases, with 16 bases between them. DNA for the CDR3: TGCAGCGTTCTCGGCGGGGCCGGCCCCTACGAGCAGTACTTC. Protein sequence: CSVLGGAGPYEQYF.

This clonotype was counted ten times or more. V usage is TRBV29-1 and J usage is TRBJ2-7; D perhaps matches TRBD2 (5 bases). The CDR3 extends over 14 amino acids. The V gene's germline CDR1 is SQVTM and CDR2 ANQGSEA. The V end was cut by 6 bases, the J end by 3 bases, with 18 bases between. The CDR3 protein is CSVADLEGGYEQYF. As DNA, the CDR3 is TGCAGCGTAGCGGACCTTGAGGGTGGCTACGAGCAGTACTTC.

This clonotype appeared a few times. The rearrangement uses TRBV6-4 and TRBJ2-1; 9 bases map to TRBD2. The V gene's germline CDR1 is MRHNA and CDR2 SNTAGT. Trimming took 2 bases from V and 8 from J; bases not matched to a gene: 13. This CDR3 comprises 17 residues. CDR3 nucleotides: TGTGCCAGCAGTGACAGCCAATCTAGCGGGAAAACCTATGAGCAGTTCTTC. Residues: CASSDSQSSGKTYEQFF.

Concerning this clonotype: The junction shows a germline mismatch at one end, possibly a read error. The V gene is TRBV20-1, the J gene TRBJ2-7; D tentatively fits TRBD1 or TRBD2 (5 bases each). The CDR3 length is 15 residues. Looked up from germline, CDR1 is DFQATT and CDR2 is SNEGSKA (reference sequence). The CDR3 nucleotides read TGCAGTGCAAGAGGGGCTCTTCGTTGGAATTACGAGCAGTACTTC. Translation gives CSARGALRWNYEQYF.

V is TRBV5-6 and J is TRBJ2-6, with D unresolved. CDR1 and CDR2 from the germline V gene are SGHDT and YYEEEE. Trimming pared 0 bases from V and 0 bases from J, leaving 7 bases between. CDR3 length: 16 amino acids. The CDR3 loop reads CASSLGHRSGANVLTF. CDR3 nucleotides: TGTGCCAGCAGCTTGGGACACCGCTCTGGGGCCAACGTCCTGACTTTC.

This clonotype was seen only a few times. The chain's CDR3 is CSVRESGGAYNEQFF. The CDR3 bases are TGCAGCGTTAGAGAAAGCGGGGGGGCCTACAATGAGCAGTTCTTC. The chain couples TRBV29-1 to TRBJ2-1; TRBD2 aligns across 10 bases. This CDR3 has 15 amino acids. The ends lost 5 bases at V and 2 bases at J; junction bases unmatched: 6. CDR1 SQVTM and CDR2 ANQGSEA come from the germline V gene.

This clonotype has only a few counts. CDR3 sequence: CASSVTGRATEAFF. The DNA of the CDR3 is TGTGCCAGCAGTGTGACAGGGAGGGCCACTGAAGCTTTCTTT. The gene calls are TRBV27 and TRBJ1-1, with 7 bases that match TRBD1. V lost 5 bases, J lost 4 bases, and 7 bases stayed unmatched. Germline CDR1 is MNHEY and CDR2 is SMNVEV (reference sequence). The CDR3 covers 14 residues.

This clonotype was seen repeatedly, ten times or more. The chain links TRBV29-1 to TRBJ2-4, with D uncertain. With 1 base removed from V and 6 bases from J, the gap between germline ends came to 13 bases. There are 14 residues in the CDR3. Germline values: CDR1 SQVTM, CDR2 ANQGSEA. CDR3 nucleotide sequence: TGCAGCGTTGAAGTATCCTCCCCTCGAAACATTCAGTACTTC. This encodes CSVEVSSPRNIQYF. Together with reference TRBV29-1 and TRBJ2-4, the CDR3 gives the full variable domain: SAVISQKPSRDICQRGTSLTIQCQVDSQVTMMFWYRQQPGQSLTLIATANQGSEATYESGFVIDKFPISRPNLTFSTLTVSNMSPEDSSIYLCSVEVSSPRNIQYFGAGTRLSVL.

This clonotype was seen a handful of times. J is TRBJ1-6 and V is TRBV27; D remains unclear. Germline CDR1 and CDR2: MNHEY and SMNVEV (reference sequence). V dropped 5 bases and J dropped 8 bases, with 4 bases sitting between them. This CDR3 comprises 11 residues. In nucleotides, the CDR3 is TGTGCCAGCAGTCCTGATTCACCCCTCCACTTT. This gives the protein CASSPDSPLHF.

In its sample, this clonotype was seen a few times. The chain recombines TRBV15 with TRBJ2-5, with D unresolved. V dropped 5 bases and J dropped 3 bases, with 19 bases sitting between them. The CDR3 has 16 amino acids. CDR1 is LNHNV and CDR2 is YYDKDF in the germline V gene (reference sequence). CDR3: CATSGRLGVAKETQYF. The CDR3 coding sequence is TGTGCCACCAGCGGAAGATTGGGTGTGGCAAAAGAGACCCAGTACTTC.

This clonotype occurred many times. This chain connects TRBV4-3 to TRBJ2-3, with D perhaps matching TRBD1 (6 bases). The V gene's germline CDR1 is LGHNA and CDR2 YSLEER. The CDR3 runs to 15 residues. Deletions cut 0 bases from V and 5 bases from J, with 12 bases between. CDR3 nucleotides: TGCGCCAGCAGCCAAGAAGAGAGACAGGAAGATACGCAGTATTTT. It specifies CASSQEERQEDTQYF.

This clonotype was detected many times. The chain employs TRBV12-3 or TRBV12-4 and TRBJ1-1; D is undetermined. CDR3 size: 11 residues. Between the trimmed V and J ends, which lost 6 bases and 4 bases, there was a span of 6 bases. CDR3 in amino acids: CASRLSTEAFF. The CDR3 DNA reads TGTGCCAGCAGGTTAAGCACTGAAGCTTTCTTT.

There are a few counts of this clonotype. The chain uses TRBV20-1 and TRBJ2-3; D is possibly TRBD2 (6 bases). The CDR3 consists of 14 residues. V lost 6 bases and J 0 bases, leaving 13 bases between the germline ends. Germline V gene sequence: CDR1 DFQATT, CDR2 SNEGSKA (reference sequence). CDR3 protein: CSAGSSGSTDTQYF. CDR3 bases: TGCAGTGCGGGATCCAGCGGGAGCACAGATACGCAGTATTTT.

Ten or more counts support this clonotype. The gene calls are TRBV7-2 and TRBJ2-5; D is unresolved. V was trimmed by 4 bases and J by 0 bases, leaving 9 bases between them. The CDR3 sequence is 14 residues long. CDR1 SGHTA and CDR2 FQGNSA come from the germline V gene. This chain's CDR3 is CASSSSTYQETQYF. The CDR3 DNA reads TGTGCCAGCAGCTCATCGACGTACCAAGAGACCCAGTACTTC.

The chain uses TRBV21-1 and TRBJ2-7; TRBD2, as called in the table, went unchecked against the DNA. TRBV21-1 is classified as a pseudogene. This CDR3 spans 17 amino acids. The CDR3 sequence is CASSKVGLAGGGYEQYF. Written as DNA, the CDR3 is TGTGCCAGCAGCAAAGTAGGACTAGCGGGAGGAGGTTACGAGCAGTACTTC.

The chain has TRBV18 and TRBJ1-5, with D unresolved. The germline V gene has CDR1 KGHSH and CDR2 LQKENI. Trimming took 4 bases from V and 2 from J, leaving 18 bases between them. This CDR3 contains 17 residues. The CDR3 nucleotides read TGTGCCAGCTCACATATGAACGAGGGTCGGGGCAATCAGCCCCAGCATTTT. This encodes CASSHMNEGRGNQPQHF.

This clonotype has just a few counts. This chain links TRBV20-1 with TRBJ2-1, with 9 bases matching TRBD2. Unmatched junction bases numbered 8, after V lost 6 bases and J lost 5 bases. Germline CDR1 is DFQATT and CDR2 is SNEGSKA (reference sequence). The CDR3 sequence is 14 residues long. CDR3: CSASLTSGNNEQFF. The CDR3 DNA is TGCAGTGCGAGTCTGACTAGCGGCAACAATGAGCAGTTCTTC.

In its sample, this clonotype was seen a few times. V is TRBV5-6 and J is TRBJ1-2; D remains ambiguous. Per the germline V gene, CDR1 is SGHDT and CDR2 is YYEEEE. The V gene lost 3 bases and the J gene lost 4 bases, with 16 bases spanning the gap. CDR3 size: 15 residues. DNA of the CDR3: TGTGCCAGCAGCTGGGGAGAGGTTTCCATCTATGGCTACACCTTC. This codes for CASSWGEVSIYGYTF.

As to this clonotype: An end of the junction differs from the germline gene, which may be a read error. The V call is TRBV9, the J call TRBJ2-2; 11 nucleotides match TRBD2. Germline V lookup: CDR1 SGDLS, CDR2 YYNGEE. This CDR3 comprises 18 residues. The DNA of the CDR3 is TGTGCCAGCAGCGTAGCTAGTAGCGGGAGGGCCGGAACCGGGGAGCTGTCTTTT. Translation gives CASSVASSGRAGTGELSF.

This clonotype appeared a few times. The DNA for the CDR3 is TGTGCCATCAGTGAGAGTTCCAGCTCCTACGAGCAGTACTTC. Protein product: CAISESSSSYEQYF. This chain connects TRBV10-3 to TRBJ2-7, with D uncertain. The V and J ends lost 2 bases and 0 bases respectively, with 8 bases between them. The CDR3 is 14 amino acids. Germline loops: CDR1 ENHRY, CDR2 SYGVKD.